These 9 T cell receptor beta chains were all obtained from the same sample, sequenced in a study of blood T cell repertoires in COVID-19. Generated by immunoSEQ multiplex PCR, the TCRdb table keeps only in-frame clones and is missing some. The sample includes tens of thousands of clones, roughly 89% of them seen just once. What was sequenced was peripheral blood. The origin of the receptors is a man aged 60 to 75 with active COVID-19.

This CDR3 reads CASSLPLTGAEAFF. CDR3 nucleotides: TGTGCCAGCAGCTTACCCCTAACCGGGGCTGAAGCTTTCTTT. The chain employs TRBV7-9 and TRBJ1-1; D is uncertain. The CDR3 runs to 14 residues. V was clipped by 2 bases and J by 6 bases, with 13 bases between them. Germline assignment: CDR1 SEHNR and CDR2 FQNEAQ (reference sequence).

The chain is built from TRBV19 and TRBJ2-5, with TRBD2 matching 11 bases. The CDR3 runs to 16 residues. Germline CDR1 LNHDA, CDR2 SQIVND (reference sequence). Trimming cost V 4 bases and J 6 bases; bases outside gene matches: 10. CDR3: CASSTRVAGGRKTQYF. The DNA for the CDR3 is TGTGCCAGTAGTACAAGAGTAGCGGGAGGGAGAAAGACCCAGTACTTC.

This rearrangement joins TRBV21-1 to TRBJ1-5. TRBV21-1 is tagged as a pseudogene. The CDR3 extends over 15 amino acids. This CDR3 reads CASSKRDRAGQPQHF. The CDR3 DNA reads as TGTGCCAGCAGCAAGCGGGATAGGGCAGGTCAGCCCCAGCATTTT.

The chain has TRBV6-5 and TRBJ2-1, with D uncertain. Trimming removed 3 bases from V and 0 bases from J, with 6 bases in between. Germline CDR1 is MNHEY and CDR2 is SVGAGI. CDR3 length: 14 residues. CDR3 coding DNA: TGTGCCAGCAGTTATACGAGCTCCTACAATGAGCAGTTCTTC. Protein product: CASSYTSSYNEQFF.

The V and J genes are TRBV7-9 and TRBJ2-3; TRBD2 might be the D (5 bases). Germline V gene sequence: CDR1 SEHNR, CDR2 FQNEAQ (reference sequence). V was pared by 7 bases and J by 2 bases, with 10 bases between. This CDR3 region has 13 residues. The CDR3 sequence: CASNKGLTDTQYF. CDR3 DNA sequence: TGTGCCAGCAACAAAGGACTCACAGATACGCAGTATTTT.

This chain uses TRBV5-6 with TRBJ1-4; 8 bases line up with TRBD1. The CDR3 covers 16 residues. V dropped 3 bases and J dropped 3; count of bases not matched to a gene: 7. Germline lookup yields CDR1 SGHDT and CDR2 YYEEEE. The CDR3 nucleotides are TGTGCCAGCAGCTCGATCCAGGGGGCGTCTAATGAAAAACTGTTTTTT. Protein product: CASSSIQGASNEKLFF.

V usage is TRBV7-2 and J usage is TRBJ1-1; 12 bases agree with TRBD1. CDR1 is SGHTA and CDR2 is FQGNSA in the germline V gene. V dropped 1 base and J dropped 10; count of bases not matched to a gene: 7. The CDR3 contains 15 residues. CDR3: CASSLVGTGGNRAFF. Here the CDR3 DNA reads TGTGCCAGCAGCTTAGTAGGGACAGGGGGCAATAGAGCTTTCTTT.

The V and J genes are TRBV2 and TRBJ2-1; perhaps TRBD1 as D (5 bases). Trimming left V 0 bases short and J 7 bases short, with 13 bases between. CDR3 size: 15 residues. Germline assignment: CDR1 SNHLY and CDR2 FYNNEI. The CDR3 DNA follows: TGTGCCAGCAGTGAAGCAGCCAGGGCCGGGAATGAGCAGTTCTTC. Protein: CASSEAARAGNEQFF.

This chain's CDR3 is CASSSRTSGFTYEQYF. As DNA, the CDR3 is TGTGCCAGCAGTTCCCGGACTAGCGGGTTCACCTACGAGCAGTACTTC. V usage is TRBV27 and J usage is TRBJ2-7; 11 positions match TRBD2. Germline lookup yields CDR1 MNHEY and CDR2 SMNVEV (reference sequence). The CDR3 extends over 16 amino acids. Unmatched junction bases numbered 7, after V lost 4 bases and J lost 2 bases.